Here is one T cell receptor (beta chain) with its context. TCRdb re-called the RT-PCR reads with MiXCR, one entry per CDR3 protein. The sample has about 540,000 distinct CDR3 sequences, 20% to 25% seen once; the top ten hold 2.5% to 3%. The sample is drawn from a study of response to subunit inactivated influenza vaccine. The CDR3 runs 13 residues. From germline, CDR1 is DFQATT and CDR2 SNEGSKA (reference sequence). The germline V and J ends were trimmed by 3 bases and 1 base, with 9 bases remaining between them. The same sample was also studied in work on T cells expressing NK-cell markers. That report notes: Beta-chain TCR cDNA was generated via 5'RACE template switching with UMIs.

This chain joins TRBV20-1 and TRBJ1-1; D ambiguous. The specimen comprised CD4+ T cells sorted from PBMCs, sampled about 12 days after vaccination. The clonotype was recovered from a man aged 45-65 years who received an inactivated influenza vaccine. CDR3 loop: CSASPGENTEAFF. As DNA, the CDR3 is TGCAGTGCTAGCCCGGGTGAGAACACTGAAGCTTTCTTT.